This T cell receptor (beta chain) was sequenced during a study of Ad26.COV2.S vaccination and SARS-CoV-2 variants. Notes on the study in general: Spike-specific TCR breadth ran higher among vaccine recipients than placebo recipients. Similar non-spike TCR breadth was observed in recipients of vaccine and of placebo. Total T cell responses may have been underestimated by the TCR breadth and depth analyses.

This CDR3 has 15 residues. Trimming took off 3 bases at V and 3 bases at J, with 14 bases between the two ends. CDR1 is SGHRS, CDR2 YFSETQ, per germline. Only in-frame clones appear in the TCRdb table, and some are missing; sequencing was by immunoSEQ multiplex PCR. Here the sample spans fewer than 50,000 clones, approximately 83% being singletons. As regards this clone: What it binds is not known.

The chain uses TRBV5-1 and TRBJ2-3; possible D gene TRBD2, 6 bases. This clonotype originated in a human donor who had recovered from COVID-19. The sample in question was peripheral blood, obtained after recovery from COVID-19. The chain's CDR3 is CASSWTGEGTDTQYF. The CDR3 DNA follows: TGCGCCAGCAGCTGGACGGGAGAGGGGACAGATACGCAGTATTTT.